These 23 T cell receptor beta chains were all obtained from the same sample, sequenced in a study of blood T cells in healthy people across ages. A second PCR of 7 to 11 cycles used a sample-barcoded 5' primer and a J-beta primer mix. TCRdb used MiXCR to reprocess the 5' RACE reads, holding one entry per CDR3 protein. Among some 1,800,000 distinct CDR3 sequences listed, 30% to 40% were seen once. The sequenced material came from blood. The receptors originated from a human donor in good health.

V is TRBV5-1 and J is TRBJ2-5, with 13 bases that match TRBD2. The CDR3 runs 18 residues. CDR1 is SGHRS, CDR2 YFSETQ, per germline. V shed 6 bases and J 3 bases; nucleotides not matched to a gene: 14. CDR3 sequence reads: CASTGGLAGVAVEETQYF. The CDR3 nucleotides read TGCGCCAGCACCGGTGGACTAGCGGGGGTTGCAGTAGAAGAGACCCAGTACTTC.

This clonotype was seen a handful of times. The chain uses TRBV29-1 and TRBJ2-1; maybe TRBD1 (6 bases). This CDR3 has 11 residues. Trimming shortened V by 4 bases and J by 9 bases, and 10 bases separated the two germline ends. CDR1 SQVTM and CDR2 ANQGSEA come from the germline V gene. The CDR3: CSVGTVGEQFF. CDR3 coding DNA: TGCAGCGTTGGGACAGTTGGTGAGCAGTTCTTC.

This chain uses TRBV6-2 or TRBV6-3 with TRBJ1-2; D not certain. The length of the CDR3 is 13 residues. V lost 8 bases, J lost 2 bases, and 12 bases lay in between. Germline lookup yields CDR1 MNHEY and CDR2 SVGEGT. The DNA for the CDR3 is TGTGCCAGCTTACGAGGGTCCAACTATGGCTACACCTTC. As protein: CASLRGSNYGYTF.

There are a few counts of this clonotype. The chain couples TRBV6-2 or TRBV6-3 to TRBJ2-3; D tentatively fits TRBD1 or TRBD2 (5 bases each). With 6 bases removed from V and 1 base from J, the gap between germline ends came to 14 bases. This CDR3 is built from 15 residues. Germline assignment: CDR1 MNHEY and CDR2 SVGEGT. CDR3 in amino acids: CASSRDQGGTDTQYF. The CDR3 DNA reads TGTGCCAGCAGCCGTGATCAGGGAGGCACAGATACGCAGTATTTT.

The V call is TRBV20-1, the J call TRBJ2-1, with TRBD2 matching over 7 bases. Germline CDR1 is DFQATT and CDR2 is SNEGSKA (reference sequence). J gave up 6 bases and V 1 base, and 6 bases lay outside the gene matches. This CDR3 spans 14 amino acids. The CDR3, as DNA: TGCAGTGCTAGAGTGGGGGGGTACGGCAATGAGCAGTTCTTC. It translates to CSARVGGYGNEQFF.

The rearrangement links TRBV4-3 to TRBJ2-5, with 10 bases that match TRBD1. The tail of the sequence fits TRBJ2-7 better, so the J call may be wrong. The CDR3 is 14 amino acids. Germline CDR1 is LGHNA and CDR2 is YSLEER. This chain's CDR3 is CASSQGTGGDEQYF. Here the CDR3 DNA reads TGCGCCAGCAGCCAAGGGACAGGGGGGGACGAGCAGTACTTC.

J is TRBJ2-1 and V is TRBV21-1; the table's D gene call, TRBD1, was not cross checked with the DNA. TRBV21-1 is an annotated pseudogene. This CDR3 has 20 residues. DNA for the CDR3: TGTGCCAGCAGCAACCCACCCGACAGGCCACCGGAAAGATGGGACAATGAGCAGTTCTTC. Amino acids: CASSNPPDRPPERWDNEQFF.

This chain joins TRBV7-2 and TRBJ1-6; unclear D gene. Per germline, CDR1 SGHTA and CDR2 FQGNSA. The CDR3 covers 16 residues. The V end lost 5 bases, the J end lost 8 bases, and 19 bases lay between the germline ends. The CDR3 DNA follows: TGTGCCAGCAGCACCGATCGGCGCGTATTGGATTCACCCCTCCACTTT. Translated, it gives CASSTDRRVLDSPLHF.

About this clonotype: An end of the junction differs from the germline gene, which may be a read error. J is TRBJ1-2 and V is TRBV20-1; perhaps TRBD1 as D (5 bases). The CDR3 has 11 amino acids. In germline, CDR1 is DFQATT, CDR2 SNEGSKA (reference sequence). The CDR3 is CGAPGNYGYTF. The DNA for the CDR3 is TGCGGTGCTCCAGGGAACTATGGCTACACCTTC.

CDR3 nucleotides: TGTGCCAGCAGCCAAGTGTCCGGGGGCCTGTACAATGAGCAGTACTTC. The encoded protein is CASSQVSGGLYNEQYF. The chain combines TRBV3-1 with TRBJ2-1; the D call may be TRBD1 or TRBD2 (6 bases each). Near its end, the DNA agrees better with TRBJ2-7, so the J call may be wrong. This CDR3 region has 16 residues. Germline CDR1 reads LGHDT; CDR2 reads YNNKEL (reference sequence).

This clonotype was observed a handful of times. This chain connects TRBV27 to TRBJ2-7; D not certain. The V end was cut by 3 bases, the J end by 4 bases, with 13 bases between. The germline CDR1 and CDR2 sequences are MNHEY and SMNVEV (reference sequence). The CDR3 runs to 14 residues. CDR3 nucleotide sequence: TGTGCCAGCAGTTTTGGGCATACCGAATACGAGCAGTACTTC. It codes for CASSFGHTEYEQYF.

This chain links TRBV2 with TRBJ2-5; no reliable D call. V lost 7 bases and J lost 8, with 17 bases in between. CDR1 and CDR2 (germline): SNHLY, FYNNEI. The CDR3 runs 13 residues. The CDR3 here is CASTMDLMGTQYF. The CDR3 nucleotides are TGTGCCAGCACTATGGACCTGATGGGAACCCAGTACTTC.

Note on this clonotype: The junction does not match germline at one end; this may be a read error. The CDR3 DNA follows: TGTGCCTGCAGTCTGGACGTCCCCTGGGCTGAGGAGGTTGGCGAGCAGTACTTC. It specifies CACSLDVPWAEEVGEQYF. The chain links TRBV7-2 to TRBJ2-7; tentative D call: TRBD2 (5 bases). This CDR3 has 18 residues. CDR1 and CDR2 from the germline V gene are SGHTA and FQGNSA. Full variable domain (outside the CDR3, taken from reference TRBV7-2 and TRBJ2-7): GAGVSQSPSNKVTEKGKDVELRCDPISGHTALYWYRQSLGQGLEFLIYFQGNSAPDKSGLPSDRFSAERTGGSVSTLTIQRTQQEDSAVYLCACSLDVPWAEEVGEQYFGPGTRLTVT.

The genes are TRBV5-1 and TRBJ2-4, with unresolved D. Per the germline V gene, CDR1 is SGHRS and CDR2 is YFSETQ. V was shortened by 0 bases and J by 8 bases, with 12 bases between the two germline ends. The CDR3 consists of 14 residues. Here the CDR3 DNA reads TGCGCCAGCAGCTTGGGCGGCCCCAAGGACATTCAGTACTTC. Protein sequence: CASSLGGPKDIQYF.

The chain recombines TRBV2 with TRBJ1-2, with TRBD1 matching 8 bases. Trimming at V came to 2 bases and at J to 7 bases, leaving 0 bases not matched to a gene. The CDR3 is made up of 12 amino acids. Per the germline V gene, CDR1 is SNHLY and CDR2 is FYNNEI. CDR3 in amino acids: CASSEQGAGYTF. As DNA, the CDR3 is TGTGCCAGCAGTGAACAGGGGGCTGGCTACACCTTC.

In this sample, this clonotype turned up a few times. V usage is TRBV20-1 and J usage is TRBJ2-7, with TRBD2 matching over 8 bases. Germline trimming cut 7 bases from V and 7 bases from J; bases unmatched to any gene: 12. CDR3 length equals 13 residues. The germline V gene has CDR1 DFQATT and CDR2 SNEGSKA (reference sequence). CDR3 bases: TGCAGTGTCCCGAAGGCGGGGGGAGAGGAGCAGTACTTC. Translating gives CSVPKAGGEEQYF.

The chain links TRBV9 to TRBJ2-7; possibly TRBD1 for D (7 bases). The germline CDR1 and CDR2 sequences are SGDLS and YYNGEE. Trimming took 4 bases from V and 4 from J, leaving 18 bases between them. The CDR3 contains 15 residues. DNA of the CDR3: TGTGCCAGCAGCCCTGACTCGACAGGGAGGTACGAGCAGTACTTC. This sequence encodes CASSPDSTGRYEQYF.

This clonotype was counted between two and nine times. The rearrangement joins TRBV6-1 to TRBJ1-6; 7 bases agree with TRBD1. The CDR3 consists of 17 residues. V shed 2 bases and J 5 bases; nucleotides not matched to a gene: 9. Germline CDR1 reads MNHNS; CDR2 reads SASEGT. In DNA, the CDR3 is TGTGCCAGCAGTGAAAATTTCGGGGACAGCAATAATTCACCCCTCCACTTT. Its translation is CASSENFGDSNNSPLHF.

The chain carries TRBV6-5 and TRBJ2-2; TRBD2 matches 8 bases. Germline V gives CDR1 MNHEY, CDR2 SVGAGI. This CDR3 contains 15 residues. Losses at the gene ends were 6 bases for V and 0 bases for J; bases not matched to a gene: 3. This CDR3 reads CASRSGGANTGELFF. The DNA of the CDR3 is TGTGCCAGCAGGAGCGGGGGCGCGAACACCGGGGAGCTGTTTTTT.

Comments on this clonotype: This may arise from a read error, as a much more abundant clone is one base away. V gene TRBV29-1 combines with J gene TRBJ2-6, with TRBD2 as a possible D gene (6 bases). CDR3 length equals 16 residues. Germline lookup yields CDR1 SQVTM and CDR2 ANQGSEA. The CDR3 is CSVWDSPVSGANVRTF. The CDR3 nucleotides read TGCAGCGTGTGGGACTCCCCTGTTTCTGGGGCCAACGTCCGGACTTTC.

The chain employs TRBV24-1 and TRBJ2-1, with a possible D match to TRBD1 (6 bases). CDR1 and CDR2 from the germline V gene are KGHDR and SFDVKD. The CDR3 runs to 16 residues. V was cut by 7 bases and J by 4 bases, with 19 bases left in between. Here the CDR3 reads CATRAGADVAYNEQFF. CDR3 nucleotide sequence: TGTGCCACCAGGGCAGGGGCCGACGTGGCGTACAATGAGCAGTTCTTC.

The chain combines TRBV20-1 with TRBJ2-4; D uncertain. Matching the DNA end better, TRBJ2-7 makes the J call doubtful. The V gene's germline CDR1 is DFQATT and CDR2 SNEGSKA (reference sequence). The CDR3 consists of 14 residues. CDR3 in amino acids: CSALGPRRFYEQYF. CDR3 in DNA: TGCAGTGCTCTAGGACCTCGCCGATTCTACGAGCAGTACTTC.

This chain uses TRBV12-3 or TRBV12-4 with TRBJ2-7; D uncertain. V was shortened by 3 bases and J by 2 bases, with 11 bases between the two germline ends. The CDR3 consists of 14 residues. CDR3 DNA sequence: TGTGCCAGCAGTTTTACAGAGAGCGCCTACGAGCAGTACTTC. Translating gives CASSFTESAYEQYF.